These 17 T cell receptor beta chains were sequenced from one sample in a study of blood T cell repertoires in COVID-19. Method: immunoSEQ multiplex PCR; TCRdb's copy keeps in-frame clones and lacks some. The data show roughly 81,000 clones, with roughly 89% seen just once and under 2.5% held by the top ten. What was sequenced was peripheral blood. The receptors stem from a woman between 50 and 59 years old in a cohort sampled during active COVID-19.

The chain couples TRBV2 to TRBJ2-4; TRBD1 is a possible D gene (6 bases). With 4 bases removed from V and 6 bases from J, the gap between germline ends came to 10 bases. Germline V gives CDR1 SNHLY, CDR2 FYNNEI. The CDR3 runs 13 residues. CDR3 sequence (DNA): TGTGCCAGCAGTGCGATAGGGGGAAACATTCAGTACTTC. It is translated as CASSAIGGNIQYF.

The CDR3 loop is CASSLRAGAANQPQHF. The CDR3 nucleotides read TGTGCCAGCAGTTTGCGTGCGGGGGCCGCAAATCAGCCCCAGCATTTT. V is TRBV27 and J is TRBJ1-5; a possible D gene is TRBD1 (6 bases). The germline V and J ends were trimmed by 3 bases and 4 bases, with 16 bases remaining between them. Germline CDR1 MNHEY, CDR2 SMNVEV (reference sequence). The CDR3 totals 16 residues.

The genes are TRBV28 and TRBJ2-7; possible D gene TRBD1, 5 bases. The germline gives CDR1 MDHEN, CDR2 SYDVKM. Trimming removed 1 base from V and 6 bases from J, with 13 bases in between. There are 14 residues in the CDR3. DNA for the CDR3: TGTGCCAGCAGTTTATACCTCGACAGTTCCGAGCAGTACTTC. Translated, it gives CASSLYLDSSEQYF.

This clone was counted between two and nine times. At one of its ends the junction is not consistent with the germline gene, which may arise from a read error. This sequence joins TRBV10-3 and TRBJ1-2; D might be TRBD1 (6 bases). The CDR3 covers 14 residues. CDR1 and CDR2 (germline): ENHRY, SYGVKD. The CDR3 DNA reads as TGTGCCATACAGGGAGGGGGGGACCTATATGACTACACCTTC. Its translation is CAIQGGGDLYDYTF.

This chain joins TRBV6-2 or TRBV6-3 and TRBJ2-1, with D possibly being TRBD2 (6 bases). The CDR3 is 17 residues long. Per the germline V gene, CDR1 is MNHEY and CDR2 is SVGEGT. The V end lost 5 bases, the J end lost 4 bases, and 21 bases lay between the germline ends. This chain's CDR3 is CASSASRDSFIYNEQFF. The CDR3 bases are TGTGCCAGCAGTGCTTCTCGGGACTCCTTCATATACAATGAGCAGTTCTTC.

The chain employs TRBV11-3 and TRBJ1-2; weak D call: TRBD1 (5 bases). There are 14 residues in the CDR3. Between the trimmed V and J ends, which lost 2 bases and 2 bases, there was a span of 9 bases. The V gene's germline CDR1 is SGHNT and CDR2 YENEEA. CDR3: CASSLSRQNYGYTF. DNA of the CDR3: TGTGCCAGCAGCTTAAGTCGACAGAACTATGGCTACACCTTC.

This clone was found a few times. The chain has TRBV19 and TRBJ1-2; TRBD1 aligns across 8 bases. This CDR3 has 13 amino acids. With V trimmed by 5 bases and J by 6 bases, 5 bases remained unmatched. Germline-derived CDR1 and CDR2 are LNHDA and SQIVND (reference sequence). The CDR3 loop reads CASSQGALDGYTF. The CDR3 DNA reads as TGTGCCAGTAGTCAGGGGGCGCTGGATGGCTACACCTTC.

Here the CDR3 DNA reads TGTGCCAGCAGCAACCAGGCCCGGGACAGTCCGAACACTGAAGCTTTCTTT. Residues: CASSNQARDSPNTEAFF. The chain joins TRBV21-1 to TRBJ1-1; TRBD1 was called by the table and not checked on the DNA. TRBV21-1 is classified as a pseudogene. CDR3 length equals 17 residues.

The V call is TRBV5-5, the J call TRBJ1-1; tentative D call: TRBD1 (6 bases). CDR1 and CDR2 (germline): SGHKS, YYEKEE (reference sequence). CDR3 length: 14 residues. Trimming cost V 0 bases and J 3 bases, with 9 bases left between them. CDR3 in amino acids: CASSLAQGYTEAFF. CDR3 bases: TGTGCCAGCAGCTTGGCACAGGGTTACACTGAAGCTTTCTTT.

The gene calls are TRBV15 and TRBJ2-7; 10 bases match TRBD1. Per germline, CDR1 LNHNV and CDR2 YYDKDF (reference sequence). The CDR3 covers 14 residues. V shed 5 bases and J 1 base; nucleotides not matched to a gene: 2. The CDR3 nucleotides are TGTGCCACCAGCGGGGACAGGGGATCCTACGAGCAGTACTTC. This codes for CATSGDRGSYEQYF.

The chain joins TRBV12-3 or TRBV12-4 to TRBJ2-5, with TRBD2 matching 11 bases. Losses at the gene ends were 6 bases for V and 5 bases for J; bases not matched to a gene: 2. The CDR3 extends over 13 amino acids. The CDR3 nucleotides are TGTGCCAGCAGGAGGACTAGCGGGGAGACCCAGTACTTC. It specifies CASRRTSGETQYF.

V and J are TRBV11-3 and TRBJ2-3; 8 nucleotides agree with TRBD2. The CDR3 has 18 amino acids. With V trimmed by 4 bases and J by 0 bases, 12 bases remained unmatched. In germline, CDR1 is SGHNT, CDR2 YENEEA. The CDR3 protein is CASSSTRLAHISTDTQYF. Here the CDR3 DNA reads TGTGCCAGCAGCTCAACCAGACTAGCGCATATTAGCACAGATACGCAGTATTTT. The full variable domain, completed using reference TRBV11-3 and TRBJ2-3, is EAGVVQSPRYKIIEKKQPVAFWCNPISGHNTLYWYLQNLGQGPELLIRYENEEAVDDSQLPKDRFSAERLKGVDSTLKIQPAELGDSAVYLCASSSTRLAHISTDTQYFGPGTRLTVL.

The chain employs TRBV12-3 or TRBV12-4 and TRBJ2-3, with D uncertain. Trimming stripped 6 bases from V and 0 bases from J, with 7 bases between. The CDR3 contains 13 residues. The chain's CDR3 is CASRVASTDTQYF. The CDR3 DNA follows: TGTGCCAGCAGAGTGGCAAGCACAGATACGCAGTATTTT.

The chain combines TRBV7-8 with TRBJ1-4; D remains ambiguous. Trimming took off 1 base at V and 7 bases at J, with 10 bases between the two ends. The V gene's germline CDR1 is SGHVS and CDR2 FQNEAQ. The CDR3 is made up of 14 amino acids. CDR3 protein: CASSLGLRSEKLFF. CDR3 sequence (DNA): TGTGCCAGCAGCTTAGGGCTGAGGAGTGAAAAACTGTTTTTT.

V usage is TRBV9 and J usage is TRBJ1-4, with TRBD1 as a possible D gene (5 bases). Germline-derived CDR1 and CDR2 are SGDLS and YYNGEE. The CDR3 is 14 residues long. Trimming left V 0 bases short and J 7 bases short, with 10 bases between. Here the CDR3 reads CASSVVGGLEKLFF. The CDR3 region has the DNA TGTGCCAGCAGCGTAGTGGGGGGACTTGAAAAACTGTTTTTT.

The chain uses TRBV12-3 or TRBV12-4 and TRBJ1-1, with TRBD1 matching over 9 bases. Unmatched junction bases numbered 10, after V lost 6 bases and J lost 11 bases. CDR3 size: 13 residues. The CDR3 nucleotides read TGTGCCAGCAGCTTCCATCCCGGACAGGGGGCTTTCTTT. Protein product: CASSFHPGQGAFF.

The chain uses TRBV9 and TRBJ1-6; D unresolved. The CDR3 has 13 residues. Per germline, CDR1 SGDLS and CDR2 YYNGEE. Trimming stripped 3 bases from V and 8 bases from J, with 9 bases between. This chain's CDR3 is CASSAAEDSPLHF. The CDR3 DNA is TGTGCCAGCAGCGCGGCCGAGGATTCACCCCTCCACTTT.